This T cell receptor (beta chain) was sequenced during a study of shared clonotypes between healthy human individuals. Study-level background: Per-donor plates numbered three CD4 naive, three CD4 memory, two CD8 naive and one CD8 memory. Study-wide points: Sampling used blood alone; tissue repertoires probably differ.

This clone is a singleton in its sample. No antigen is known for it. CD45RO-negative, CCR7-selected cells formed the naive CD8 fraction, which excluded terminally differentiated effector memory CD45RA+ cells. This CDR3 region has 14 residues. CDR1 is SGHRS, CDR2 YFSETQ, per germline. Between the trimmed V and J ends, which lost 0 bases and 0 bases, there was a span of 7 bases. Assay execution took place at the deep level. Only in-frame clones appear in the TCRdb table, and some are missing; sequencing was by immunoSEQ multiplex PCR. The table includes millions of clones, 85% to 95% detected once. The receptor comes from a man between 18 and 35 years old in good health. The sample taken for sequencing was naive CD8+ T cells sorted from blood. The gene calls are TRBV5-1 and TRBJ2-7, with unresolved D. The DNA of the CDR3 is TGCGCCAGCAGCTTGGGGGATCACTCCTACGAGCAGTACTTC. It translates to CASSLGDHSYEQYF.